This T cell receptor (beta chain) was recorded in a study of T cells in Graves' hyperthyroidism and ophthalmopathy. This CDR3 is built from 15 residues. Losses at the gene ends were 1 base for V and 10 bases for J; bases not matched to a gene: 6. Germline V gives CDR1 LGHNA, CDR2 YSLEER. Amplified TCR beta CDR3 regions derived from RNA transcripts. A set of HTBI primers served as the primers for a first-round RT-PCR of the TCR CDR3. MiXCR was run by TCRdb on the multiplex PCR reads, yielding one entry per CDR3 protein. The sample yields around 580,000 distinct CDR3 sequences, roughly 17% seen once. Study conclusions and caveats: Most thyroid clonotypes expanded above 0.001 appeared in blood too.

The authors deemed Graves' hyperthyroidism stable absent ophthalmopathy progression within 18 months. Fresh peripheral blood, 10 ml, was the source of the PBMCs. To note about this clonotype: Its target is not known.

This receptor was taken from a woman between 18 and 29 years old with Graves' hyperthyroidism. The chain combines TRBV4-3 with TRBJ1-4; 10 bases are shared with TRBD1. Sequenced material: blood. Here the CDR3 DNA reads TGCGCCAGCAGCCAAGGGGGACAGGGGTTCGGAAAACTGTTTTTT. It specifies CASSQGGQGFGKLFF.